This TCR beta chain was observed in a study of control samples from healthy donors and cancer patients. The data were produced by immunoSEQ multiplex PCR, yet TCRdb's version contains in-frame clones alone and is incomplete. The table includes 150,000 to 200,000 clones, around 88% detected once. This clone has more than one count but fewer than ten. Germline assignment: CDR1 MNHEY and CDR2 SMNVEV (reference sequence). CDR3 length: 15 amino acids. Trimming stripped 5 bases from V and 0 bases from J, with 11 bases between. This clonotype originated in a woman aged 25 to 39 in good health. The rearrangement joins TRBV27 to TRBJ1-5; D is uncertain. The sequenced sample consisted of blood. The CDR3 sequence is CASSMGSYSNQPQHF. CDR3 coding DNA: TGTGCCAGCAGTATGGGGTCGTATAGCAATCAGCCCCAGCATTTT.